This T cell receptor beta chain was recorded in a study of OX40 agonist ivuxolimab in advanced cancers. The study's findings and limits: On average, CD8+ T cells showed a greater number of expanded clones than CD4+.

Germline-derived CDR1 and CDR2 are LNHDA and SQIVND (reference sequence). The CDR3 covers 16 residues. Trimming shortened V by 3 bases and J by 4 bases, and 16 bases separated the two germline ends. A word on this clone: Its antigen is undetermined.

Patients were ruled out by autoimmune disease history or systemic immunosuppression. Method: immunoSEQ multiplex PCR; TCRdb's copy keeps in-frame clones and lacks some. The sample yields 9,500 to 12,000 clones, 81% seen once. The rearrangement links TRBV19 to TRBJ1-5; tentatively, D is TRBD1 (5 bases). The sequence derives from an adult with an advanced solid tumor such as melanoma, head and neck, liver or kidney cancer. The sample consisted of CD4+ or CD8+ T cells sorted from blood, taken in a trial of the OX40 agonist ivuxolimab. CDR3 region: CASSIGGELRNQPQHF. CDR3 sequence (DNA): TGTGCCAGTAGTATTGGAGGGGAACTAAGGAATCAGCCCCAGCATTTT.